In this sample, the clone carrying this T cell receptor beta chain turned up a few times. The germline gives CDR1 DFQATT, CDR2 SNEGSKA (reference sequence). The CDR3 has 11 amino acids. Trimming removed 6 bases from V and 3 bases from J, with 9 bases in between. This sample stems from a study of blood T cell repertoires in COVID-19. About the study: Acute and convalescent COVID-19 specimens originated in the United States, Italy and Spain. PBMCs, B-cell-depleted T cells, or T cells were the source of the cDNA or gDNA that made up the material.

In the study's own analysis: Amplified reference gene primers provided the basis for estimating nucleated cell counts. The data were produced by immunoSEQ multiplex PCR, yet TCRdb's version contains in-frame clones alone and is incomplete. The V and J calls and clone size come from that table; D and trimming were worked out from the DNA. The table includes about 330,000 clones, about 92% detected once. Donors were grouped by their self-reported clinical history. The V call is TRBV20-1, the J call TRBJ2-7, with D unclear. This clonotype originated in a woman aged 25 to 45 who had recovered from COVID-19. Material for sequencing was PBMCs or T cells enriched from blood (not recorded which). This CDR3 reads CSAPLYYEQYF. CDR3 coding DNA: TGCAGTGCACCCCTATACTACGAGCAGTACTTC.